This T cell receptor beta chain is from a study of metastatic and nonmetastatic thyroid tumors. Study-level points and caveats: According to reports, the diversity of TCR beta was significantly higher in malignant thyroid tumors than in benign nodules, and this held in both blood and tumor samples.

All patients reached thyroid surgery having received no treatment beforehand. TCRdb reprocessed the PCR reads using MiXCR. Among about 92,000 clones listed, under 15% were seen once. The germline gives CDR1 MRHNA, CDR2 SNTAGT. Trimming took 4 bases from V and 8 from J, leaving 19 bases between them. The CDR3 loop spans 15 amino acids. This clone came up a few times. Its target is not known. This may arise from a read error, as a much more abundant clone is one base away. The specimen was blood. The TCR was taken from a female donor with papillary thyroid cancer or a benign thyroid nodule (not recorded which). Some clones in this sample may be carry-over from other donors' samples. The chain employs TRBV6-4 and TRBJ2-3; D possibly corresponds to TRBD1 (5 bases). CDR3 nucleotide sequence: TGTGCCAGCAGTGCCCGTTCGGTGGGGCCGGGTACGCAGTATTTT. Translated, it gives CASSARSVGPGTQYF.